Presented here are 14 T cell receptor beta chains from one specimen sequenced in a study of siplizumab effects on memory and regulatory T cells. The protocol was immunoSEQ multiplex PCR, while the TCRdb copy is restricted to in-frame clones and leaves out a portion. The sample carries some 97,000 clones, more than 90% recorded once. Sequenced material: CD4+ T cells sorted from blood. These receptor sequences come from a human donor in good health. Some clones in this sample may be carry-over from other donors' samples.

This clone has only a few counts. The chain couples TRBV30 to TRBJ1-2; D gene uncertain. Germline loops: CDR1 GTSNPN, CDR2 SVGIG (reference sequence). The CDR3 is 12 residues long. V was cut by 1 base and J by 8 bases, with 11 bases left in between. The chain's CDR3 is CAWSAMLWGYTF. In nucleotides, the CDR3 is TGTGCCTGGAGTGCAATGCTGTGGGGCTACACCTTC.

The chain joins TRBV2 to TRBJ1-1; 8 nucleotides align to TRBD1. This CDR3 has 14 amino acids. Germline V gene sequence: CDR1 SNHLY, CDR2 FYNNEI. Unmatched junction bases numbered 5, after V lost 4 bases and J lost 4 bases. CDR3 nucleotide sequence: TGTGCCAGCAGTGCCCAGGGGGCGAGCACTGAAGCTTTCTTT. Protein: CASSAQGASTEAFF.

J is TRBJ2-7 and V is TRBV27; 12 nucleotides line up with TRBD1. Germline loops: CDR1 MNHEY, CDR2 SMNVEV (reference sequence). The CDR3 covers 14 residues. The J segment lost 6 bases and the V segment lost 6 bases, leaving 6 bases of the junction unmatched. The CDR3 DNA follows: TGTGCCAGCAGAGCCGGGACAGGGGGCTCCGAGCAGTACTTC. Translated: CASRAGTGGSEQYF.

In this sample, this clone turned up once. The chain uses TRBV6-6 and TRBJ2-6, with TRBD1 matching over 7 bases. The CDR3 is 16 residues long. Germline loops: CDR1 MNHNY, CDR2 SVGAGI (reference sequence). The trim removed 6 bases at V and 0 bases at J, leaving 5 bases unmatched. In DNA form, the CDR3 reads TGTGCCAGCAGCCGGGACAGCTACTCTGGGGCCAACGTCCTGACTTTC. Residues: CASSRDSYSGANVLTF.

The V gene is TRBV27, the J gene TRBJ2-7; 7 bases fit TRBD1. V shed 5 bases and J 4 bases; nucleotides not matched to a gene: 11. The germline gives CDR1 MNHEY, CDR2 SMNVEV (reference sequence). The CDR3 is 15 amino acids. The CDR3 sequence: CASSPKSGQLYEQYF. CDR3 DNA sequence: TGTGCCAGCAGTCCCAAATCGGGACAGTTATACGAGCAGTACTTC.

The chain has TRBV27 and TRBJ1-2; D is perhaps TRBD1 (5 bases). The CDR3 contains 18 residues. V was trimmed by 6 bases and J by 0 bases, leaving 23 bases between them. The V gene's germline CDR1 is MNHEY and CDR2 SMNVEV (reference sequence). The DNA of the CDR3 is TGTGCCAGCAGCCTAAAATCTGGGACGGGAATGCCTAACTATGGCTACACCTTC. It specifies CASSLKSGTGMPNYGYTF.

This clone was seen only once. The genes are TRBV7-9 and TRBJ2-5; D remains ambiguous. The CDR3 spans 13 residues. Per germline, CDR1 SEHNR and CDR2 FQNEAQ (reference sequence). Trimming removed 0 bases at V and 2 bases at J, with 4 bases between. The CDR3 DNA reads TGTGCCAGCAGCTTAGCAGAGCAAGAGACCCAGTACTTC. The encoded protein is CASSLAEQETQYF.

J is TRBJ2-7 and V is TRBV9; 13 bases are a match to TRBD2. Unmatched junction bases numbered 7, after V lost 4 bases and J lost 0 bases. CDR1 and CDR2 from the germline V gene are SGDLS and YYNGEE. There are 17 residues in the CDR3. The CDR3: CASSPGTSGTDSYEQYF. As DNA, the CDR3 is TGTGCCAGCAGCCCGGGGACTAGCGGGACTGACTCCTACGAGCAGTACTTC.

The V gene is TRBV5-1, the J gene TRBJ1-2; D remains unclear. CDR3 length equals 15 residues. Germline V gives CDR1 SGHRS, CDR2 YFSETQ. V was trimmed by 0 bases and J by 4 bases, leaving 13 bases between them. The CDR3 region is CASSLAGPPAYGYTF. The CDR3 nucleotides read TGCGCCAGCAGCTTGGCCGGGCCCCCGGCCTATGGCTACACCTTC.

This clone was observed a few times. The chain couples TRBV7-2 to TRBJ2-7; D not resolved. The CDR3 consists of 11 residues. From germline, CDR1 is SGHTA and CDR2 FQGNSA. V was shortened by 4 bases and J by 4 bases, with 5 bases between the two germline ends. DNA of the CDR3: TGTGCCAGCAGCTCCTTGTACGAGCAGTACTTC. Translating it yields CASSSLYEQYF.

V gene TRBV27 combines with J gene TRBJ2-2; D not resolved. Germline V gene data show CDR1 as MNHEY and CDR2 as SMNVEV (reference sequence). The CDR3 runs 16 residues. Trimming cost V 5 bases and J 5 bases, with 18 bases left between them. CDR3: CASSPGRSPGTGELFF. CDR3 nucleotide sequence: TGTGCCAGCAGTCCCGGACGGTCCCCCGGGACCGGGGAGCTGTTTTTT.

The J gene is TRBJ1-2, the V gene TRBV7-2; D gene unclear. CDR3 length: 14 amino acids. Germline CDR1 and CDR2: SGHTA and FQGNSA. The ends were cut back, 1 base at V and 4 bases at J, with 10 bases in the middle. The CDR3 loop is CASSLDAGLYGYTF. Here the CDR3 DNA reads TGTGCCAGCAGCTTAGATGCAGGCCTCTATGGCTACACCTTC.

The rearrangement links TRBV2 to TRBJ2-5; possibly TRBD2 for D (6 bases). Trimming stripped 7 bases from V and 1 base from J, with 10 bases between. The germline CDR1 and CDR2 sequences are SNHLY and FYNNEI. The CDR3 length is 13 residues. The CDR3, as DNA: TGTGCCAGCAAGGAGGGGCTCCAAGAGACCCAGTACTTC. It encodes CASKEGLQETQYF.

The V and J genes are TRBV19 and TRBJ1-3, with no clear D. Germline-derived CDR1 and CDR2 are LNHDA and SQIVND (reference sequence). Trimming took off 5 bases at V and 0 bases at J, with 8 bases between the two ends. The CDR3 loop spans 14 amino acids. CDR3 residues: CASSRMRSGNTIYF. In DNA form, the CDR3 reads TGTGCCAGTAGTCGCATGCGCTCTGGAAACACCATATATTTT.